Sequencing of this T cell receptor beta chain was carried out in a study of T cells in localized non-small cell lung cancer. The study's findings and limits: A single tumor region was sequenced, leaving heterogeneity possible. The appearance of a median roughly 58 of the top 100 tumor clones was seen in adjacent lung. In the blood, greater T cell density corresponded to longer overall survival. Tumor trailed uninvolved adjacent lung in T cell clonality, which peaked there.

The table came from immunoSEQ multiplex PCR; TCRdb's copy has only in-frame clones and leaves some out. The data show tens of thousands of clones, with approximately 91% seen just once and 22% held by the top ten. A note on this clone: What it recognizes is unknown.

The junction had 6 bases not matched to a gene; V was cut back by 5 bases and J by 5 bases. This CDR3 has 14 amino acids. Germline V gene lookup returns CDR1 MNHEY and CDR2 SMNVEV (reference sequence). The clonotype was recovered from a man between 40 and 70 years old with stage I squamous cell lung carcinoma. This chain joins TRBV27 and TRBJ1-1; 9 positions agree with TRBD1. Source: peripheral blood, taken before any cancer treatment. The CDR3 reads CASSPSTGGTEAFF. CDR3 coding DNA: TGTGCCAGCAGTCCTTCGACAGGGGGGACTGAAGCTTTCTTT.